This TCR beta chain originates from a study of glioma-infiltrating T cells. Study-wide results and limits: Gliomas, especially low-grade, showed above-expected tissue-blood divergence; non-neoplastic patients showed below. Tissue and blood shared very few CDR3 sequences.

Of note for this clonotype: Its target is not known. A much larger clone differs from this one at a single base, so this may be a read error.

The iRepertoire nested amplicon-rescue multiplex PCR amplified TCR alpha and beta CDR3s from RNA. For one-step reverse transcription and amplification, 100-400 ng of tissue mRNA or PBMC total RNA was used. Each CDR3 protein is one row after TCRdb ran MiXCR on the multiplex PCR reads. The repertoire holds approximately 190,000 distinct CDR3 sequences, with 30% to 40% as singletons. This receptor was obtained from a human donor with low-grade glioma or glioblastoma, undergoing nonglioma brain surgery, or in good health (not recorded which). Input material: glioma tissue, nonneoplastic brain tissue, or PBMCs (not recorded which).

The CDR3 reads CASSTPEAVGYGDTF. The CDR3 nucleotides read TGTGCCAGTAGTACCCCTGAGGCGGTTGGCTATGGCGACACCTTC. The chain couples TRBV19 to TRBJ1-2; D is unresolved. This CDR3 comprises 15 residues. Germline loops: CDR1 LNHDA, CDR2 SQIVND (reference sequence).